The 22 T cell receptor beta chains below all came from one sample that was sequenced in a study of CD8+ T cells in alopecia areata. cDNA serving as the sequencing template came from extracted, reverse transcribed RNA. Libraries were prepared by immunoSEQ multiplex PCR; TCRdb keeps only in-frame clonotypes and omits some of them. The sample has 180,000 or so clones, 63% seen once. Sample: CD4+ T cells sorted from blood, taken at week 0. Source of these receptors: a human donor with alopecia areata.

There are a few counts of this clone. The chain links TRBV29-1 to TRBJ1-2; 9 positions agree with TRBD1. The CDR3 totals 13 residues. Germline-derived CDR1 and CDR2 are SQVTM and ANQGSEA. V lost 3 bases and J lost 7; bases outside the gene matches: 6. CDR3: CSVEKGQGSGYTF. The CDR3, as DNA: TGCAGCGTTGAGAAGGGACAGGGTTCTGGCTACACCTTC.

This clone appeared a few times. V usage is TRBV7-3 and J usage is TRBJ2-3, with D possibly TRBD2 on 6 matching bases. Between the trimmed V and J ends, which lost 5 bases and 4 bases, there was a span of 16 bases. Germline lookup yields CDR1 SGHTA and CDR2 FQGTGA. This CDR3 region has 15 residues. CDR3 sequence reads: CASSPRRGYADTQYF. CDR3 DNA: TGTGCCAGCAGCCCGCGGCGGGGTTATGCAGATACGCAGTATTTT. The variable domain in full, completed from reference TRBV7-3 and TRBJ2-3, reads GAGVSQTPSNKVTEKGKYVELRCDPISGHTALYWYRQSLGQGPEFLIYFQGTGAADDSGLPNDRFFAVRPEGSVSTLKIQRTERGDSAVYLCASSPRRGYADTQYFGPGTRLTVL.

This chain connects TRBV6-5 to TRBJ2-7, with 8 bases lining up with TRBD1. The germline CDR1 and CDR2 sequences are MNHEY and SVGAGI. The V and J ends lost 6 bases and 3 bases, in that order; junction bases with no gene match: 4. The CDR3 totals 13 residues. In DNA, the CDR3 is TGTGCCAGCAGCCGGGACAGGTACTACGAGCAGTACTTC. It yields the protein CASSRDRYYEQYF.

This chain links TRBV2 with TRBJ1-1, with 7 bases identical to TRBD1. Trimming at V came to 10 bases and at J to 10 bases, leaving 3 bases not matched to a gene. This CDR3 spans 9 amino acids. Looked up from germline, CDR1 is SNHLY and CDR2 is FYNNEI. The CDR3 nucleotides are TGTGCCAAACGACAGGGAGCTTTCTTT. Its translation is CAKRQGAFF.

This clone was seen a few times. The chain employs TRBV10-3 and TRBJ2-7; 7 bases agree with TRBD2. V lost 0 bases to trimming and J lost 5 bases; unmatched junction nucleotides: 10. CDR1 and CDR2 (germline): ENHRY, SYGVKD. The CDR3 has 16 residues. The CDR3 nucleotides read TGTGCCATCAGTGAGTCGAAAGGGAGGGGTTTGGACGAGCAGTACTTC. Amino acids: CAISESKGRGLDEQYF.

This clone was detected a few times. Here the CDR3 reads CASSQDRSFGEQFF. Written as DNA, the CDR3 is TGCGCCAGCAGCCAAGATAGGAGCTTTGGTGAGCAGTTCTTC. V usage is TRBV4-3 and J usage is TRBJ2-1; D gene uncertain. The CDR3 runs 14 residues. In germline, CDR1 is LGHNA, CDR2 YSLEER. Deletions cut 0 bases from V and 9 bases from J, with 12 bases between.

This clone showed up just once. J is TRBJ2-3 and V is TRBV7-2; 8 bases agree with TRBD1. Germline values: CDR1 SGHTA, CDR2 FQGNSA. Losses at the gene ends were 3 bases for V and 6 bases for J; bases not matched to a gene: 8. The CDR3 spans 15 residues. The CDR3 here is CASSFVNRGSDTQYF. CDR3 in DNA: TGTGCCAGCAGCTTCGTTAACAGGGGGTCGGATACGCAGTATTTT.

V is TRBV25-1 and J is TRBJ2-7, with a weak D call TRBD2 (6 bases). Per germline, CDR1 MGHDK and CDR2 SYGVNS. The CDR3 length is 11 residues. V lost 10 bases, J lost 5 bases, and 12 bases lay in between. The CDR3: CATREVDEQYF. The CDR3 DNA sequence: TGTGCCACCAGGGAGGTTGACGAGCAGTACTTC.

The DNA of the CDR3 is TGTGCCAGCAGCCTTACTAGTTTCGATGAGCAGTTCTTC. This codes for CASSLTSFDEQFF. This chain joins TRBV13 and TRBJ2-1, with D perhaps TRBD2 (5 bases). Germline assignment: CDR1 PRHDT and CDR2 FYEKMQ (reference sequence). Trimming left V 5 bases short and J 8 bases short, with 13 bases between. CDR3 length: 13 residues.

The chain employs TRBV9 and TRBJ2-2; D possibly corresponds to TRBD2 (6 bases). V dropped 5 bases and J dropped 6 bases, with 17 bases sitting between them. Germline CDR1 is SGDLS and CDR2 is YYNGEE. The CDR3 runs to 15 residues. CDR3 bases: TGTGCCAGCAGGTCCCTGGAGTCGGGGGCCGGGGAGCTGTTTTTT. It codes for CASRSLESGAGELFF.

V gene TRBV30 combines with J gene TRBJ2-5; D tentatively fits TRBD1 or TRBD2 (5 bases each). There are 10 residues in the CDR3. CDR1 is GTSNPN, CDR2 SVGIG, per germline (reference sequence). Trimming pared 7 bases from V and 5 bases from J, leaving 8 bases between. The CDR3 region has the DNA TGTGCCTCGGGACGTGAGACCCAGTACTTC. Encoded protein: CASGRETQYF.

In its sample, this clone was seen a few times. V gene TRBV13 combines with J gene TRBJ2-1; 7 bases are a match to TRBD2. This CDR3 has 15 residues. V shed 5 bases and J 4 bases; nucleotides not matched to a gene: 8. Germline-derived CDR1 and CDR2 are PRHDT and FYEKMQ (reference sequence). The CDR3 region is CASSLSWGGYNEQFF. In DNA form, the CDR3 reads TGTGCCAGCAGCCTCTCTTGGGGGGGATACAATGAGCAGTTCTTC.

The V call is TRBV28, the J call TRBJ2-1, with 11 bases fitting TRBD1. The V and J ends lost 4 bases and 9 bases, in that order; junction bases with no gene match: 8. The CDR3 is 15 residues long. Per germline, CDR1 MDHEN and CDR2 SYDVKM. Here the CDR3 reads CASSWRDRGMAEQFF. CDR3 coding DNA: TGTGCCAGCAGTTGGAGGGACAGGGGGATGGCTGAGCAGTTCTTC.

The J gene is TRBJ2-5, the V gene TRBV11-1; no firm D call. This CDR3 contains 14 residues. Per germline, CDR1 SGHAT and CDR2 FQDESV (reference sequence). V was shortened by 2 bases and J by 1 base, with 8 bases between the two germline ends. This CDR3 reads CASSLRSSQETQYF. The CDR3 DNA reads as TGTGCCAGCAGCTTACGTTCTAGCCAAGAGACCCAGTACTTC.

In the case of this clone: In the same sample, other DNA sequences code for this CDR3. The chain uses TRBV30 and TRBJ2-5; weak D call: TRBD2 (5 bases). V was shortened by 4 bases and J by 1 base, with 7 bases between the two germline ends. This CDR3 comprises 12 residues. Per germline, CDR1 GTSNPN and CDR2 SVGIG (reference sequence). The CDR3 reads CAWNRGQETQYF. CDR3 in DNA: TGTGCCTGGAACCGGGGCCAAGAGACCCAGTACTTC.

The J gene is TRBJ1-1, the V gene TRBV5-1; TRBD1 might be the D (5 bases). The CDR3 is 16 amino acids. V gave up 0 bases and J gave up 2 bases, with 14 bases separating them. The germline V gene encodes CDR1 SGHRS and CDR2 YFSETQ. CDR3 amino acids: CASSLAGTKTNTEAFF. The CDR3 bases are TGCGCCAGCAGCTTGGCGGGGACCAAGACCAACACTGAAGCTTTCTTT.

V and J are TRBV5-1 and TRBJ2-5; D possibly corresponds to TRBD2 (5 bases). V was pared by 4 bases and J by 2 bases, with 12 bases between. Germline values: CDR1 SGHRS, CDR2 YFSETQ. This CDR3 is built from 14 residues. For the CDR3, the DNA is TGCGCCAGCAGCATCGGTGAGGGACAAGAGACCCAGTACTTC. It translates to CASSIGEGQETQYF.

Comments on this clone: Other DNA sequences from this sample encode an identical CDR3 as well. The rearrangement uses TRBV25-1 and TRBJ1-1, with D hard to call. In germline, CDR1 is MGHDK, CDR2 SYGVNS. Trimming left V 3 bases short and J 0 bases short, with 2 bases between. CDR3 length: 12 residues. The CDR3 nucleotides are TGTGCCAGCAGTGACCTGAACACTGAAGCTTTCTTT. Encoded protein: CASSDLNTEAFF. The full variable domain, in which reference TRBV25-1 and TRBJ1-1 provide the parts outside the CDR3, is EADIYQTPRYLVIGTGKKITLECSQTMGHDKMYWYQQDPGMELHLIHYSYGVNSTEKGDLSSESTVSRIRTEHFPLTLESARPSHTSQYLCASSDLNTEAFFGQGTRLTVV.

The chain uses TRBV6-1 and TRBJ1-2; possibly TRBD1 for D (6 bases). The CDR3 length is 12 residues. CDR1 is MNHNS and CDR2 is SASEGT in the germline V gene. V was pared by 6 bases and J by 8 bases, with 13 bases between. The CDR3 loop reads CASSDYRDGYTF. The CDR3 DNA reads TGTGCCAGCAGCGACTACAGGGACGGCTACACCTTC.

The chain recombines TRBV7-3 with TRBJ1-2; D not certain. V lost 1 base, J lost 7 bases, and 16 bases lay in between. Per the germline V gene, CDR1 is SGHTA and CDR2 is FQGTGA. CDR3 length: 15 residues. The CDR3 region is CASSLKGGGQSGYTF. The CDR3 bases are TGTGCCAGCAGCTTAAAGGGTGGTGGGCAGAGTGGCTACACCTTC. Together with reference TRBV7-3 and TRBJ1-2, the CDR3 gives the full variable domain: GAGVSQTPSNKVTEKGKYVELRCDPISGHTALYWYRQSLGQGPEFLIYFQGTGAADDSGLPNDRFFAVRPEGSVSTLKIQRTERGDSAVYLCASSLKGGGQSGYTFGSGTRLTVV.

This sequence joins TRBV29-1 and TRBJ1-1; TRBD1 is a possible D gene (5 bases). Germline assignment: CDR1 SQVTM and CDR2 ANQGSEA. The V and J ends lost 6 bases and 4 bases respectively, with 18 bases between them. This CDR3 is 14 amino acids long. CDR3 DNA: TGCAGCGTCCGGGACGGACCCTTGGGCACTGAAGCTTTCTTT. Protein: CSVRDGPLGTEAFF.

This clone was found once. The rearrangement joins TRBV30 to TRBJ2-7, with D possibly being TRBD1 or TRBD2 (5 bases each). Germline V gene sequence: CDR1 GTSNPN, CDR2 SVGIG (reference sequence). The CDR3 runs 13 residues. The ends were cut back, 4 bases at V and 2 bases at J, with 12 bases in the middle. The CDR3 coding sequence is TGTGCCTGGACCGGGACGTCGCCCTACGAGCAGTACTTC. Residues: CAWTGTSPYEQYF. The full variable domain, in which reference TRBV30 and TRBJ2-7 provide the parts outside the CDR3, is SQTIHQWPATLVQPVGSPLSLECTVEGTSNPNLYWYRQAAGRGLQLLFYSVGIGQISSEVPQNLSASRPQDRQFILSSKKLLLSDSGFYLCAWTGTSPYEQYFGPGTRLTVT.